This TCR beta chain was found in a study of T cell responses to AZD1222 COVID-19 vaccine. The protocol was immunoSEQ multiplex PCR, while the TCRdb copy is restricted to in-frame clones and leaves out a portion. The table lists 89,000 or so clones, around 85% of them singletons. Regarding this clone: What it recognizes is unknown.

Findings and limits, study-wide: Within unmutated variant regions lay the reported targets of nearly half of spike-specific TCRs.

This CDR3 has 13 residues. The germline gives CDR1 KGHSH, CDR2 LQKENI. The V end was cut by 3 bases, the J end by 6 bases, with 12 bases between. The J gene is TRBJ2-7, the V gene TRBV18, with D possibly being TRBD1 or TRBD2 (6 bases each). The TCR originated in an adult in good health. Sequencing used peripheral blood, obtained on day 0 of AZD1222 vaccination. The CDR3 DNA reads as TGTGCCAGCTCACCGGGGGGCAAGGGCGAGCAGTACTTC. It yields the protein CASSPGGKGEQYF.